One sample yielded the 20 T cell receptor beta chains listed below, sequenced in a study of blood T cell repertoires in COVID-19. Data came from immunoSEQ multiplex PCR; TCRdb stores just in-frame clones and leaves some out. The sample lists over 4,500 clones, approximately 73% occurring once. Sequencing input: peripheral blood. The receptors stem from a human donor in a cohort sampled during active COVID-19.

CDR3 bases: TGTGCCAGCAGTGACGACAGCCTTACCTACGAGCAGTACTTC. As protein: CASSDDSLTYEQYF. The chain couples TRBV2 to TRBJ2-7, with D perhaps TRBD1 (5 bases). Germline V gene lookup returns CDR1 SNHLY and CDR2 FYNNEI. The CDR3 is 14 residues long. Between the trimmed V and J ends, which lost 3 bases and 2 bases, there was a span of 11 bases.

This chain joins TRBV5-1 and TRBJ2-7; D is perhaps TRBD2 (7 bases). V gave up 5 bases and J gave up 3 bases, with 24 bases separating them. Germline CDR1 SGHRS, CDR2 YFSETQ. The CDR3 contains 17 residues. The DNA for the CDR3 is TGCGCCAGCAGTTCGGGTCACGGGGGGCACTCCCTCTACGAGCAGTACTTC. Its translation: CASSSGHGGHSLYEQYF.

This chain joins TRBV20-1 and TRBJ1-4; weak D call: TRBD1 (5 bases). CDR1 and CDR2 from the germline V gene are DFQATT and SNEGSKA (reference sequence). V was pared by 3 bases and J by 0 bases, with 17 bases between. The CDR3 runs to 17 residues. CDR3 in DNA: TGCAGTGCTAGTCACAGGAACGAACTCGCAACTAATGAAAAACTGTTTTTT. Its translation: CSASHRNELATNEKLFF.

This clone was seen only a few times. V is TRBV10-3 and J is TRBJ2-7, with unresolved D. Trimming left V 3 bases short and J 6 bases short, with 9 bases between. Germline V CDR1 and CDR2: ENHRY, SYGVKD. This CDR3 has 12 amino acids. DNA of the CDR3: TGTGCCATCAGTGAAATAGGCGGCGAGCAGTACTTC. This codes for CAISEIGGEQYF.

The rearrangement joins TRBV29-1 to TRBJ1-2; D uncertain. Trimming left V 7 bases short and J 0 bases short, with 15 bases between. The length of the CDR3 is 14 residues. CDR1 SQVTM and CDR2 ANQGSEA come from the germline V gene. CDR3 in amino acids: CSALAQQANYGYTF. The CDR3 DNA follows: TGCAGCGCCCTAGCCCAGCAGGCTAACTATGGCTACACCTTC.

V usage is TRBV12-2 and J usage is TRBJ1-1. TRBV12-2 is labeled a pseudogene. The CDR3 runs to 11 residues. CDR3: CASRPAGGAFF. CDR3 bases: TGTGCAAGTCGTCCGGCGGGGGGAGCTTTCTTT.

The table lists this clone with a few counts. The gene calls are TRBV25-1 and TRBJ1-6, with D perhaps matching TRBD1 (5 bases). There are 15 residues in the CDR3. The V gene's germline CDR1 is MGHDK and CDR2 SYGVNS. Trimming took off 5 bases at V and 8 bases at J, with 16 bases between the two ends. This CDR3 reads CASSPLKQGYSPLHF. CDR3 DNA sequence: TGTGCCAGCAGTCCCTTGAAGCAGGGATATTCACCCCTCCACTTT.

This sequence joins TRBV15 and TRBJ2-1; 7 bases match TRBD1. The V segment lost 1 base and the J segment 4 bases; nucleotides outside the gene matches: 4. The CDR3 loop spans 15 amino acids. Per the germline V gene, CDR1 is LNHNV and CDR2 is YYDKDF (reference sequence). The CDR3 nucleotides are TGTGCCACCAGCAGAGGTGGCAGGGGGTACAATGAGCAGTTCTTC. Its protein product is CATSRGGRGYNEQFF. The full variable domain, its missing parts supplied by reference TRBV15 and TRBJ2-1, is DAMVIQNPRYQVTQFGKPVTLSCSQTLNHNVMYWYQQKSSQAPKLLFHYYDKDFNNEADTPDNFQSRRPNTSFCFLDIRSPGLGDTAMYLCATSRGGRGYNEQFFGPGTRLTVL.

The V call is TRBV27, the J call TRBJ2-2; TRBD2 might be the D (5 bases). The CDR3 has 14 residues. V gave up 7 bases and J gave up 1 base, with 10 bases separating them. The V gene's germline CDR1 is MNHEY and CDR2 SMNVEV (reference sequence). The CDR3 nucleotides are TGTGCCAGCAAGTTCGGGGTGAACACCGGGGAGCTGTTTTTT. Amino acids: CASKFGVNTGELFF.

The chain recombines TRBV2 with TRBJ1-5; D might be TRBD1 (5 bases). Trimming shortened V by 5 bases and J by 9 bases, and 14 bases separated the two germline ends. This CDR3 is 13 amino acids long. Looked up from germline, CDR1 is SNHLY and CDR2 is FYNNEI. The CDR3 loop reads CASSWDSRGPQHF. In DNA, the CDR3 is TGTGCCAGCAGTTGGGACTCCCGGGGGCCCCAGCATTTT.

This sequence joins TRBV6-5 and TRBJ2-3; D gene ambiguous. V dropped 8 bases and J dropped 2 bases, with 14 bases sitting between them. Looked up from germline, CDR1 is MNHEY and CDR2 is SVGAGI. This CDR3 has 14 amino acids. CDR3 DNA sequence: TGTGCCAGCCGACTCAAGCCGCCCACAGATACGCAGTATTTT. It codes for CASRLKPPTDTQYF.

The chain is built from TRBV14 and TRBJ2-7; TRBD1 matches at 10 bases. The CDR3 spans 14 residues. Germline values: CDR1 SGHDN, CDR2 FVKESK. V shed 4 bases and J 3 bases; nucleotides not matched to a gene: 3. The CDR3 sequence: CASSPWTGGYEQYF. In DNA form, the CDR3 reads TGTGCCAGCAGCCCGTGGACAGGGGGCTACGAGCAGTACTTC.

The J gene is TRBJ1-2, the V gene TRBV15; D might be TRBD1 (5 bases). Trimming cost V 5 bases and J 8 bases, with 15 bases left between them. The CDR3 is made up of 13 amino acids. The germline V gene encodes CDR1 LNHNV and CDR2 YYDKDF (reference sequence). The CDR3 DNA is TGTGCCACCAGCGCTGACAGATTGCGGGGCTACACCTTC. Encoded protein: CATSADRLRGYTF.

This chain connects TRBV19 to TRBJ2-7, with a possible D match to TRBD1 (6 bases). This CDR3 has 14 amino acids. Germline CDR1 LNHDA, CDR2 SQIVND (reference sequence). The V end was cut by 4 bases, the J end by 6 bases, with 16 bases between. The DNA of the CDR3 is TGTGCCAGTAGTAGTAAAACACAGGGTAGCGAGCAGTACTTC. This translates into CASSSKTQGSEQYF.

This clone was picked up one time. The J gene is TRBJ2-7, the V gene TRBV7-2; D is possibly TRBD1 (6 bases). The CDR3 has 15 residues. V lost 3 bases to trimming and J lost 0 bases, with 12 bases between them. In germline, CDR1 is SGHTA, CDR2 FQGNSA. This CDR3 reads CASSLARGGSYEQYF. The CDR3 DNA reads TGTGCCAGCAGCTTGGCCAGGGGCGGCTCCTACGAGCAGTACTTC. The full variable domain, rest sourced from reference TRBV7-2 and TRBJ2-7, is GAGVSQSPSNKVTEKGKDVELRCDPISGHTALYWYRQSLGQGLEFLIYFQGNSAPDKSGLPSDRFSAERTGGSVSTLTIQRTQQEDSAVYLCASSLARGGSYEQYFGPGTRLTVT.

V usage is TRBV12-3 or TRBV12-4 and J usage is TRBJ2-7; D call uncertain. The V gene lost 1 base and the J gene lost 3 bases, with 4 bases spanning the gap. The CDR3 spans 12 residues. The CDR3: CASSLGSYEQYF. The DNA of the CDR3 is TGTGCCAGCAGTTTAGGCAGCTACGAGCAGTACTTC.

Only a few counts were recorded for this clone. The chain carries TRBV4-1 and TRBJ2-1; 8 positions match TRBD2. Trimming at V came to 4 bases and at J to 7 bases, leaving 12 bases not matched to a gene. Germline CDR1 and CDR2: MGHRA and YSYEKL. The CDR3 totals 16 residues. As DNA, the CDR3 is TGCGCCAGCAGCCCCAAGGGGCTAGCGGGCGGGAATGAGCAGTTCTTC. Amino acid sequence: CASSPKGLAGGNEQFF.

This chain links TRBV5-1 with TRBJ2-7; the D gene is possibly TRBD2 (5 bases). Germline V gene data show CDR1 as SGHRS and CDR2 as YFSETQ. The CDR3 is 14 residues long. V lost 7 bases and J lost 0, with 14 bases in between. CDR3: CASHGGGSSYEQYF. In DNA form, the CDR3 reads TGCGCCAGCCACGGAGGTGGGAGCTCCTACGAGCAGTACTTC. Combining the CDR3 with reference TRBV5-1 and TRBJ2-7 gives the whole variable domain KAGVTQTPRYLIKTRGQQVTLSCSPISGHRSVSWYQQTPGQGLQFLFEYFSETQRNKGNFPGRFSGRQFSNSRSEMNVSTLELGDSALYLCASHGGGSSYEQYFGPGTRLTVT.

This clone is labeled as medium-sized. J is TRBJ2-7 and V is TRBV9; TRBD2 matches 15 bases. From germline, CDR1 is SGDLS and CDR2 YYNGEE. The V segment lost 3 bases and the J segment 2 bases; nucleotides outside the gene matches: 3. The CDR3 runs 16 residues. CDR3 DNA sequence: TGTGCCAGCAGCGGGGGACTAGCGGGGGGCCCCTACGAGCAGTACTTC. This encodes CASSGGLAGGPYEQYF. Full variable domain (rest looked up from reference TRBV9 and TRBJ2-7): DSGVTQTPKHLITATGQRVTLRCSPRSGDLSVYWYQQSLDQGLQFLIQYYNGEERAKGNILERFSAQQFPDLHSELNLSSLELGDSALYFCASSGGLAGGPYEQYFGPGTRLTVT.

The chain links TRBV5-6 to TRBJ1-5; a weak D match, TRBD1 (5 bases). Germline CDR1 is SGHDT and CDR2 is YYEEEE. The ends were cut back, 4 bases at V and 4 bases at J, with 9 bases in the middle. The CDR3 consists of 13 residues. CDR3 amino acids: CASSPGWNQPQHF. Here the CDR3 DNA reads TGTGCCAGCAGCCCAGGGTGGAATCAGCCCCAGCATTTT.